This T cell receptor (beta chain) was profiled in a study of CD8 T cells in Susac syndrome. An input of about 0.5 to 1 ug of RNA was subjected to reverse transcription using random hexamers. TCRdb re-called the immunoSEQ multiplex PCR reads with MiXCR, one entry per CDR3 protein. Of some 100,000 distinct CDR3 sequences listed, around 96% are singletons. Sequenced sample: CD8+ T cells from PBMCs. The source of this sequence is a human donor with Susac syndrome.

The CDR3 sequence is CASSEAGTDTQYF. The DNA for the CDR3 is TGTGCCAGCAGTGAGGCAGGCACAGATACGCAGTATTTT. V usage is TRBV2 and J usage is TRBJ2-3; D gene uncertain. CDR1 is SNHLY, CDR2 FYNNEI, per germline. The CDR3 runs to 13 residues. V lost 3 bases and J lost 1, with 5 bases in between.